These T cell receptor beta chains were read from a single sample in a study of T cells after yellow fever vaccination. TCRdb reprocessed the 5' RACE reads via MiXCR and lists one record per CDR3 protein. The data hold approximately 300,000 distinct CDR3 sequences, with around 6.8% observed a single time. Source: PBMCs, taken roughly seven weeks after the first yellow fever vaccination. These receptors were collected from a man aged 18-30 years who received the YFV17D yellow fever vaccine. Each CDR3 is given without its conserved first and last residue.

>TRBJ2-5|TRBV12-3/TRBV12-4
ASSFRQGWETQY
>TRBJ1-1|TRBV7-2
ASSVTGVGTEAF
>TRBJ2-3|TRBV3-1
ASSFGGTSSGKDTQY
>TRBJ2-1|TRBV5-1
ASSFTMYGSSYNEQF
>TRBJ2-5|TRBV14
ASSQADRGETQY
>TRBJ1-3|TRBV12-3/TRBV12-4
ASTNGGHFTRPGGNTIY
>TRBJ1-3|TRBV5-1
ASSSGRGGSDTIY
>TRBJ1-3|TRBV9
ASSPRATEGNTIY
>TRBJ2-7|TRBV3-1
ASSQDHGIREQY
>TRBJ2-7|TRBV6-1
ASTGEGRGLDYEQY
>TRBJ1-1|TRBV12-3/TRBV12-4
ASRTGSAEAF